A single T cell receptor beta chain is shown here with its context. This specimen comes from a study of cytomegalovirus exposure and HLA in healthy donors. PCR amplification relied on 60 Vbeta primers (plus 13 Jbeta primers). Original handling: Later reanalysis found 80 million or so unique TCR beta chains, 9 million to 12 million of them shared. TCRdb's table, derived via immunoSEQ multiplex PCR, lists solely in-frame clones and lacks some. Clone size and V and J calls were adopted from that table, with D and trimming inferred from the DNA. Of 150,000 to 200,000 clones detected, 82% appear once; the ten largest clones hold 9.5% to 12%. The CDR3 is 15 residues long. With 6 bases removed from V and 4 bases from J, the gap between germline ends came to 16 bases. Germline V lookup: CDR1 MDHEN, CDR2 SYDVKM.

The chain is built from TRBV28 and TRBJ1-5, with D perhaps TRBD1 (6 bases). The TCR comes from a man in his forties or fifties in good health and CMV-seropositive. Sequenced input: PBMCs. CDR3 amino acids: CASSTQTGPNQPQHF. The CDR3, as DNA: TGTGCCAGCAGCACTCAAACAGGGCCGAATCAGCCCCAGCATTTT.